The rows below give T cell receptor beta chains drawn from one sample of a study of T-cell memory formation after mild COVID-19. MiXCR, applied by TCRdb to the 5' RACE reads, yields one record per CDR3 protein. The sample lists approximately 340,000 distinct CDR3 sequences; approximately 15% were seen once. Sequencing was performed on PBMCs or a T cell subset sorted from them (not recorded which). The source of these receptors is a man aged 18 to 35 who had mild COVID-19 (a few samples of this study predate the infection). Cell type and time point are not known. Both conserved end residues are part of each CDR3. The D gene is left open where the match is weak. Size values are once, few and many counts, or a class for expanded clones, and some rows have none.

TRBJ1-1 TRBV5-1 14 few - TGCGCCAGCAGCGCCCGTCCGGCGAACACTGAAGCTTTCTTT CASSARPANTEAFF
TRBJ1-5 TRBV18 15 few TRBD1 TGTGCCAGCTCCCAGGGGGCCTCGGGCAATCAGCCCCAGCATTTT CASSQGASGNQPQHF
TRBJ2-3 TRBV4-3 14 - - TGCGCCAGCAGCCAAGAAATGGGGGGTTATACGCAGTATTTT CASSQEMGGYTQYF
TRBJ2-1 TRBV6-2/TRBV6-3 9 many TRBD2 TGTGCCAGCGGGAGGGGACAGTTCTTC CASGRGQFF
TRBJ1-3 TRBV4-1 16 - - TGCGCCAGCAGCGGGCGGACAGCTTCAACTGGAAACACCATATATTTT CASSGRTASTGNTIYF
TRBJ1-3 TRBV12-3/TRBV12-4 18 - - TGTGCCAGCAGTCCCAGGCGAACATTGGGGAGCTCTGGAAACACCATATATTTT CASSPRRTLGSSGNTIYF
TRBJ2-2 TRBV7-6 16 - - TGTGCCAGCAGCTTAGTATTAGGGGGGAAACCCGGGGAGCTGTTTTTT CASSLVLGGKPGELFF
TRBJ2-3 TRBV19 14 - - TGTGCCAGTAGTCCCGGACAGTCCGGAGATACGCAGTATTTT CASSPGQSGDTQYF
TRBJ1-4 TRBV29-1 13 - - TGCAGCGTCGGTTTCACAACTAATGAAAAACTGTTTTTT CSVGFTTNEKLFF
TRBJ2-7 TRBV7-9 15 - TRBD1 TGTGCCAGCAGCCCACGGACAGGGTCTCCGGGTGAGCAGTACTTC CASSPRTGSPGEQYF
TRBJ1-5 TRBV6-5 13 - - TGTGCCAGCAGTTACTCGGACGGACAGCCCCAGCATTTT CASSYSDGQPQHF
TRBJ2-1 TRBV2 17 - - TGTGCCAGCTCCGAACGGGGACTCTCCTTCTCCTACAATGAGCAGTTCTTC CASSERGLSFSYNEQFF
TRBJ1-1 TRBV6-2/TRBV6-3 13 - - TGTGCCAGCAGCAGACAGGAGCACACTGAAGCTTTCTTT CASSRQEHTEAFF
TRBJ2-1 TRBV5-1 14 - TRBD1 TGCGCCAGCAGCTTGGACAGGGGGCGTAATGAGCAGTTCTTC CASSLDRGRNEQFF
TRBJ2-1 TRBV4-2 18 few TRBD2 TGTGCCAGCAGCCAAGATGCGACGGGGGGGCGCACCCACAATGAGCAGTTCTTC CASSQDATGGRTHNEQFF
TRBJ2-5 TRBV20-1 13 - - TGCAGTGCTAGCGTCAAGGGTGTTGAGACCCAGTACTTC CSASVKGVETQYF
TRBJ2-5 TRBV12-3/TRBV12-4 14 many TRBD1 TGTGCCAGCAGTTTCCCGGACAGGGGAGAGACCCAGTACTTC CASSFPDRGETQYF
TRBJ2-3 TRBV25-1 14 - TRBD2 TGTGCCAGCAGTCCCCAGCGGGGGGGTTATACGCAGTATTTT CASSPQRGGYTQYF
TRBJ1-1 TRBV5-1 12 few - TGCGCCAGCAGCTTGGAAAACAGTGAAGCTTTCTTT CASSLENSEAFF
TRBJ2-2 TRBV19 14 few - TGTGCCAGTAGTACCCCCAGCGGGACCGGGGAGCTGTTTTTT CASSTPSGTGELFF
TRBJ1-2 TRBV20-1 13 few - TGCAGTGCAACCCTCGCGTCTCAATATGGCTACACCTTC CSATLASQYGYTF
TRBJ2-2 TRBV6-5 14 many TRBD1 TGTGCCAGCAGCCGGGACAGAGTGCCCGGGGAGCTGTTTTTT CASSRDRVPGELFF
TRBJ1-2 TRBV2 15 - - TGTGCCAGCAGTGACCCTCCGGGACACATGAATGGCTACACCTTC CASSDPPGHMNGYTF
TRBJ2-5 TRBV9 15 few - TGTGCCAGCAGCGTAGGGGTAGAAGTCATGGAGACCCAGTACTTC CASSVGVEVMETQYF
TRBJ1-1 TRBV4-3 11 - - TGCGCCGCCTCGACAGGCACTGAAGCTTTCTTT CAASTGTEAFF
TRBJ1-2 TRBV7-2 13 many TRBD1 TGTGCCAGCAGCGCTACAGGGGGCACAGGCTACACCTTC CASSATGGTGYTF
TRBJ2-3 TRBV30 16 few TRBD2 TGTGCCTGGTCTCTCGGACTAGCGGGTAACACAGATACGCAGTATTTT CAWSLGLAGNTDTQYF
TRBJ1-1 TRBV9 13 - - TGTGCCAGCAGCGTAGCTGGGATGAGGGAAGCTTTCTTT CASSVAGMREAFF
TRBJ2-2 TRBV5-1 14 few - TGCGCCAGCAGCTTGGAAGGGGGTCCCGGGGAGCTGTTTTTT CASSLEGGPGELFF
TRBJ2-7 TRBV7-9 13 - TRBD2 TGTGCCAGCAGCAGCGGGGTTTTCTACGAGCAGTACTTC CASSSGVFYEQYF
TRBJ2-3 TRBV27 16 - TRBD2 TGTGCCAGCAGTTCCGGCCCCGGGGGGGGCACAGATACGCAGTATTTT CASSSGPGGGTDTQYF
TRBJ2-4 TRBV18 16 few TRBD2 TGTGCCAGCTCACCCACCCGGACTAGCGGGGGGCCTGTCTCAGACTTC CASSPTRTSGGPVSDF
TRBJ2-6 TRBV28 17 few TRBD1 TGTGCCAGCAGGGACAGGGGCCTCTCGTTGGGGGCCAACGTCCTGACTTTC CASRDRGLSLGANVLTF
TRBJ1-1 TRBV19 15 few TRBD1 TGTGCCAGTAGGAACAGGGGGAACATGAACACTGAAGCTTTCTTT CASRNRGNMNTEAFF
TRBJ2-5 TRBV12-3/TRBV12-4 13 - - TGTGCCAGCCAATGGGGGGTTCAAGAGACCCAGTACTTC CASQWGVQETQYF
TRBJ2-2 TRBV5-1 14 - TRBD2 TGCGCCAGCAGGCCCGGGGGGGACACCGGGGAGCTGTTTTTT CASRPGGDTGELFF
TRBJ2-3 TRBV7-2 12 - - TGTGCCAGCAGCCATTTGTTGGGTACGCAGTATTTT CASSHLLGTQYF
TRBJ2-2 TRBV6-2/TRBV6-3 15 - TRBD1 TGTGCCAGCAGTGGGACAGCCAGGGGCACCGGGGAGCTGTTTTTT CASSGTARGTGELFF
TRBJ2-3 TRBV27 12 - - TGTGCCAGTAAGGACTTCACAGATACGCAGTATTTT CASKDFTDTQYF
TRBJ1-1 TRBV19 15 - TRBD1 TGTGCCAGTAGTATGGGTTATGGCAGGGGGACTGAAGCTTTCTTT CASSMGYGRGTEAFF